The 18 T cell receptor beta chains reported below all come from one sample, sequenced in a study of Tregs in tolerant kidney transplant recipients. Here immunoSEQ multiplex PCR was the method, and the copy in TCRdb shows in-frame clones only, minus some. The sample carries about 2,800 clones, approximately 40% recorded once. The antigens of these receptors remain unknown. Material: Tregs from blood cultured with allogeneic cells. The receptors derive from a human donor in good health.

This clone is medium-sized by share. The gene calls are TRBV7-9 and TRBJ1-1; no clear D gene. Germline CDR1 reads SEHNR; CDR2 reads FQNEAQ (reference sequence). This CDR3 comprises 16 residues. V lost 2 bases to trimming and J lost 2 bases, with 15 bases between them. CDR3 sequence (DNA): TGTGCCAGCAGCTTAACGCCGGGCAGACTAAACACTGAAGCTTTCTTT. Its protein is CASSLTPGRLNTEAFF.

The sample holds a few counts of this clone. V usage is TRBV18 and J usage is TRBJ2-1; 8 bases fit TRBD2. CDR3 size: 15 residues. The V gene's germline CDR1 is KGHSH and CDR2 LQKENI. Trimming took 3 bases from V and 6 from J; bases not matched to a gene: 7. CDR3 residues: CASSPSSGLFNEQFF. CDR3 bases: TGTGCCAGCTCACCCTCTAGCGGGCTCTTCAATGAGCAGTTCTTC.

This clone was counted between two and nine times. This chain links TRBV6-5 with TRBJ1-2; maybe TRBD1 (5 bases). V lost 4 bases, J lost 8 bases, and 11 bases lay in between. The germline V gene has CDR1 MNHEY and CDR2 SVGAGI. The CDR3 contains 12 residues. Here the CDR3 DNA reads TGTGCCAGCAGTTGGCGGGGCCGGGGCTACACCTTC. It encodes CASSWRGRGYTF.

By proportion, this clone is medium-sized. V and J are TRBV19 and TRBJ2-3; the D is unclear. The CDR3 totals 14 residues. Germline lookup yields CDR1 LNHDA and CDR2 SQIVND (reference sequence). V was cut by 4 bases and J by 4 bases, with 12 bases left in between. The CDR3 is CASSTLLLADTQYF. CDR3 in DNA: TGTGCCAGTAGTACCCTCCTATTAGCAGATACGCAGTATTTT.

This sequence joins TRBV5-1 and TRBJ1-1; D is undetermined. V was clipped by 4 bases and J by 2 bases, with 18 bases between them. The germline CDR1 and CDR2 sequences are SGHRS and YFSETQ. This CDR3 has 16 amino acids. CDR3 residues: CASSRLVPEGNTEAFF. CDR3 in DNA: TGCGCCAGCAGCAGGCTTGTCCCCGAGGGCAACACTGAAGCTTTCTTT.

This clone was recorded a few times. The rearrangement joins TRBV6-5 to TRBJ1-2; D may be TRBD1 (6 bases). V dropped 5 bases and J dropped 5 bases, with 15 bases sitting between them. CDR3 length: 14 amino acids. The V gene's germline CDR1 is MNHEY and CDR2 SVGAGI. CDR3 bases: TGTGCCAGCAGTGCGCTTCAGGGGAAGTATGGCTACACCTTC. Protein product: CASSALQGKYGYTF.

This clone was counted a few times. V is TRBV18 and J is TRBJ1-2; D perhaps matches TRBD1 (5 bases). There are 14 residues in the CDR3. Germline V gene lookup returns CDR1 KGHSH and CDR2 LQKENI. Trimming pared 0 bases from V and 6 bases from J, leaving 11 bases between. As DNA, the CDR3 is TGTGCCAGCTCACCACCGAACCGGGGGGATGGCTACACCTTC. Translated: CASSPPNRGDGYTF.

By sample fraction, this clone is medium-sized. The chain employs TRBV9 and TRBJ2-1; 10 bases are shared with TRBD2. The CDR3 contains 15 residues. Germline CDR1 is SGDLS and CDR2 is YYNGEE. The ends lost 0 bases at V and 16 bases at J; junction bases unmatched: 13. This chain's CDR3 is CASSVAPSGGTGAFF. CDR3 coding DNA: TGTGCCAGCAGCGTAGCTCCTAGCGGGGGCACGGGAGCATTCTTC.

The genes are TRBV5-6 and TRBJ2-7; D unresolved. CDR1 and CDR2 (germline): SGHDT, YYEEEE. The CDR3 is 11 residues long. V was cut by 0 bases and J by 6 bases, with 4 bases left in between. The DNA of the CDR3 is TGTGCCAGCAGCTTGGGTCTCGAGCAGTACTTC. Protein sequence: CASSLGLEQYF.

The sample holds a few counts of this clone. The chain combines TRBV5-6 with TRBJ1-2; D uncertain. This CDR3 is built from 13 residues. The V end lost 0 bases, the J end lost 2 bases, and 5 bases lay between the germline ends. Per germline, CDR1 SGHDT and CDR2 YYEEEE. The CDR3 bases are TGTGCCAGCAGCTTGGTAACCAACTATGGCTACACCTTC. It is translated as CASSLVTNYGYTF.

The chain employs TRBV10-3 and TRBJ2-5; 7 positions match TRBD2. Germline trimming cut 10 bases from V and 6 bases from J; bases unmatched to any gene: 17. The CDR3 totals 15 residues. Per the germline V gene, CDR1 is ENHRY and CDR2 is SYGVKD. CDR3 amino acids: CATAAGEGIGKTQYF. Here the CDR3 DNA reads TGTGCCACAGCTGCGGGAGAGGGGATCGGGAAGACCCAGTACTTC.

The rearrangement links TRBV5-1 to TRBJ1-1; D remains unclear. The length of the CDR3 is 13 residues. Trimming shortened V by 2 bases and J by 1 base, and 6 bases separated the two germline ends. Germline values: CDR1 SGHRS, CDR2 YFSETQ. The CDR3 spells CASSFVGNTEAFF. In DNA form, the CDR3 reads TGCGCCAGCAGCTTCGTCGGGAACACTGAAGCTTTCTTT.

This clone came up a few times. The V gene is TRBV18, the J gene TRBJ2-3; D unresolved. The CDR3 spans 11 residues. Germline CDR1 reads KGHSH; CDR2 reads LQKENI. V was trimmed by 6 bases and J by 6 bases, leaving 7 bases between them. The CDR3 DNA follows: TGTGCCAGCTCGACCCGGGATACGCAGTATTTT. Translating it yields CASSTRDTQYF.

The J gene is TRBJ2-1, the V gene TRBV7-9, with D uncertain. CDR1 and CDR2 (germline): SEHNR, FQNEAQ (reference sequence). V was trimmed by 1 base and J by 8 bases, leaving 9 bases between them. The CDR3 contains 13 residues. In nucleotides, the CDR3 is TGTGCCAGCAGCTTAGGGCACTGGGATGAGCAGTTCTTC. Its translation is CASSLGHWDEQFF.

This chain uses TRBV7-8 with TRBJ2-3; TRBD2 agrees at 9 bases. Per the germline V gene, CDR1 is SGHVS and CDR2 is FQNEAQ. The CDR3 totals 15 residues. V shed 5 bases, J shed 5 bases, and the junction held 8 bases outside the gene matches. This CDR3 is CASSALAGVVDTQYF. In DNA, the CDR3 is TGTGCCAGCAGCGCCTTAGCGGGAGTGGTAGATACGCAGTATTTT. Drawing the rest from reference TRBV7-8 and TRBJ2-3, the complete variable domain is GAGVSQSPRYKVAKRGQDVALRCDPISGHVSLFWYQQALGQGPEFLTYFQNEAQLDKSGLPSDRFFAERPEGSVSTLKIQRTQQEDSAVYLCASSALAGVVDTQYFGPGTRLTVL.

This clone is classed as medium-sized. The chain links TRBV6-5 to TRBJ2-7; 7 nucleotides line up with TRBD1. Germline CDR1 and CDR2: MNHEY and SVGAGI. This CDR3 is 14 amino acids long. J gave up 3 bases and V 4 bases, and 6 bases lay outside the gene matches. Here the CDR3 reads CASSSPGTVYEQYF. The DNA of the CDR3 is TGTGCCAGCAGTTCGCCCGGGACAGTCTACGAGCAGTACTTC.

The chain combines TRBV7-9 with TRBJ1-2; no clear D. In germline, CDR1 is SEHNR, CDR2 FQNEAQ (reference sequence). V was clipped by 5 bases and J by 5 bases, with 18 bases between them. The CDR3 loop spans 15 amino acids. The CDR3 region is CASSPTGRTVYGYTF. The CDR3 DNA reads TGTGCCAGCAGCCCCACGGGCAGGACGGTATATGGCTACACCTTC.

This clone is medium-sized (0.01 to 0.1%) within its sample. The chain couples TRBV28 to TRBJ1-1; D gene unclear. From germline, CDR1 is MDHEN and CDR2 SYDVKM. CDR3 length: 13 amino acids. Trimming pared 6 bases from V and 0 bases from J, leaving 8 bases between. The CDR3 DNA reads TGTGCCAGCAGCTCCAGGTTGAACACTGAAGCTTTCTTT. Amino acids: CASSSRLNTEAFF.